These T cell receptor beta chains were read from a single sample in a study of blood T cells in healthy people across ages. One entry per CDR3 protein, called by TCRdb with MiXCR from the 5' RACE reads. The data contain 600,000 to 650,000 distinct CDR3 sequences, roughly 58% of them singletons. Sequencing was carried out using blood. The receptors originated from a man in his sixties in good health. Both conserved end residues are part of each CDR3. D genes are given only for firm matches. Expanded clones are given a class, and other clones once, few, many or no size at all.

J | V | D | size | CDR3 | DNA
TRBJ2-1 | TRBV24-1 | . | . | CATSDPPDNEQFF | TGTGCCACCAGTGACCCGCCCGACAATGAGCAGTTCTTC
TRBJ2-1 | TRBV20-1 | TRBD2 | . | CSAKRGTSGFYNEQFF | TGCAGTGCTAAGAGGGGAACTAGCGGGTTTTACAATGAGCAGTTCTTC
TRBJ1-6 | TRBV7-6 | . | . | CASSLSRAGGDSPLHF | TGTGCCAGCAGCTTAAGTCGTGCTGGCGGGGATTCACCCCTCCACTTT
TRBJ1-2 | TRBV30 | . | once | CAWSRIVGLNYGYTF | TGTGCCTGGAGTCGGATAGTTGGGCTCAACTATGGCTACACCTTC
TRBJ1-6 | TRBV20-1 | TRBD1 | . | CSAQDYRGYNSPLHF | TGCAGTGCTCAAGACTACAGGGGCTATAATTCACCCCTCCACTTT
TRBJ1-2 | TRBV20-1 | TRBD1 | few | CSAPAPGTGDGYTF | TGCAGTGCTCCCGCTCCCGGGACAGGGGACGGCTACACCTTC
TRBJ2-1 | TRBV6-2/TRBV6-3 | TRBD2 | . | CASSSGLVGEQFF | TGTGCCAGCAGTAGCGGACTAGTTGGTGAGCAGTTCTTC
TRBJ2-6 | TRBV6-5 | . | . | CASSIGRRLGANVLTF | TGTGCCAGCAGTATCGGTCGGAGGCTAGGGGCCAACGTCCTGACTTTC
TRBJ1-4 | TRBV5-6 | . | . | CASSRPGTVGKKLFF | TGTGCCAGCAGCCGTCCCGGGACCGTGGGGAAAAAACTGTTTTTT
TRBJ1-1 | TRBV6-6 | . | . | CASLPGGTEAFF | TGTGCCAGCCTCCCCGGGGGCACTGAAGCTTTCTTT
TRBJ2-7 | TRBV28 | TRBD2 | . | CASKGPSGNEQYF | TGTGCCAGCAAGGGGCCAAGCGGGAACGAGCAGTACTTC
TRBJ1-6 | TRBV5-1 | . | . | CASSPRGTGDSPLHF | TGCGCCAGCAGCCCCCGGGGCACGGGGGATTCACCCCTCCACTTT
TRBJ1-4 | TRBV9 | TRBD1 | . | CASSERTGWNEKLFF | TGTGCCAGCAGCGAGCGGACAGGGTGGAATGAAAAACTGTTTTTT
TRBJ2-5 | TRBV6-2/TRBV6-3 | TRBD1 | . | CAGNRDRGLGTQYF | TGTGCCGGCAACCGGGACAGGGGGCTTGGGACCCAGTACTTC
TRBJ2-1 | TRBV28 | . | . | CASRQYQRYNEQFF | TGTGCCAGCAGGCAATATCAGAGATACAATGAGCAGTTCTTC
TRBJ1-6 | TRBV10-3 | TRBD1 | . | CAISRDRVNSPLHF | TGTGCCATCAGCCGCGACAGGGTTAATTCACCCCTCCACTTT
TRBJ2-5 | TRBV20-1 | TRBD2 | . | CSARTSSIQETQYF | TGCAGTGCCAGGACTAGCTCTATACAAGAGACCCAGTACTTC
TRBJ2-2 | TRBV14 | . | . | CASSQPVDSLNTGELFF | TGTGCCAGCAGCCAACCCGTAGACAGCTTGAACACCGGGGAGCTGTTTTTT
TRBJ2-7 | TRBV7-9 | . | few | CASSSQNRDEQYF | TGTGCCAGCAGCTCACAGAACAGGGACGAGCAGTACTTC
TRBJ2-5 | TRBV2 | TRBD1 | . | CASSGGQPVTYF | TGTGCCAGCAGTGGGGGACAGCCGGTAACGTACTTC
TRBJ1-3 | TRBV7-2 | . | . | CASTGGVRDTIYF | TGTGCCAGCACCGGCGGGGTCCGGGACACCATATATTTT
TRBJ1-2 | TRBV4-2 | . | few | CASSQETPGAQGYTF | TGTGCCAGCAGCCAAGAAACCCCAGGGGCCCAGGGCTACACCTTC
TRBJ2-1 | TRBV28 | . | . | CASGSGGEQFF | TGTGCCAGCGGATCGGGTGGTGAGCAGTTCTTC
TRBJ2-5 | TRBV6-4 | TRBD2 | . | CTSSELAGAQETQYF | TGTACCAGCAGTGAGCTAGCGGGGGCCCAAGAGACCCAGTACTTC
TRBJ1-2 | TRBV20-1 | . | . | CSAKGEGDYGYTF | TGCAGTGCTAAAGGCGAGGGAGACTATGGCTACACCTTC
TRBJ2-1 | TRBV12-3/TRBV12-4 | . | . | CASSLRAGQEQFF | TGTGCCAGCAGTTTAAGGGCTGGGCAGGAGCAGTTCTTC
TRBJ2-5 | TRBV6-1 | . | few | CASTRDAQETQYF | TGTGCCAGCACGCGGGACGCACAAGAGACCCAGTACTTC
TRBJ1-2 | TRBV28 | . | . | CASRPHTNYGYTF | TGTGCCAGCAGACCTCACACGAACTATGGCTACACCTTC
TRBJ2-5 | TRBV11-2 | . | . | CASSFRDPEGETQYF | TGTGCCAGCAGCTTCCGGGACCCCGAGGGGGAGACCCAGTACTTC
TRBJ2-7 | TRBV7-2 | TRBD1 | . | CASSLHRGPGYEQYF | TGTGCCAGCAGCTTACATAGGGGGCCAGGGTACGAGCAGTACTTC
TRBJ2-3 | TRBV5-1 | . | . | CASSSGMGDTQYF | TGCGCCAGCAGCTCAGGGATGGGAGATACGCAGTATTTT
TRBJ2-7 | TRBV6-1 | TRBD1 | . | CASSGPGQGATYEQYF | TGTGCCAGCAGTGGCCCAGGACAGGGGGCCACTTACGAGCAGTACTTC
TRBJ2-4 | TRBV10-3 | TRBD2 | few | CAISEEASGGPPKNIQYF | TGTGCCATCAGTGAAGAGGCTAGCGGGGGGCCACCCAAAAACATTCAGTACTTC
TRBJ2-1 | TRBV29-1 | TRBD1 | . | CSLGHRDRVSDEQFF | TGCAGCCTTGGGCACCGGGACAGGGTGTCCGATGAGCAGTTCTTC
TRBJ2-3 | TRBV4-2 | . | . | CASSRTRDGSDTQYF | TGTGCCAGCAGCCGCACGAGGGATGGGTCAGATACGCAGTATTTT
TRBJ2-7 | TRBV20-1 | . | few | CSARVTTGWMGEQYF | TGCAGTGCTAGAGTTACAACCGGCTGGATGGGGGAGCAGTACTTC
TRBJ1-5 | TRBV2 | . | few | CASSPEGRGNQPQHF | TGTGCCAGCAGTCCGGAGGGAAGGGGCAATCAGCCCCAGCATTTT
TRBJ2-4 | TRBV3-1 | TRBD1 | . | CASSQADRGGAKNIQYF | TGTGCCAGCAGCCAAGCAGACAGGGGGGGAGCCAAAAACATTCAGTACTTC
TRBJ2-7 | TRBV3-1 | TRBD1 | . | CASSQKTGTYEQYF | TGTGCCAGCAGCCAAAAGACAGGGACCTACGAGCAGTACTTC
TRBJ2-7 | TRBV5-1 | TRBD1 | few | CASSPGTGSEQYF | TGCGCCAGCAGCCCGGGGACAGGGAGCGAGCAGTACTTC
TRBJ2-7 | TRBV20-1 | . | . | CSASSQGGYEQYF | TGCAGTGCTAGTAGTCAGGGTGGTTACGAGCAGTACTTC
TRBJ1-2 | TRBV27 | . | . | CASSPQEMGGYTF | TGTGCCAGCAGTCCGCAGGAGATGGGGGGCTACACCTTC
TRBJ2-3 | TRBV10-3 | . | . | CAIQGLSTDTQYF | TGTGCCATCCAGGGGCTCAGCACAGATACGCAGTATTTT
TRBJ2-1 | TRBV7-2 | . | few | CASSLVAGPSYNEQFF | TGTGCCAGCAGCTTAGTGGCAGGGCCCTCCTACAATGAGCAGTTCTTC
TRBJ1-5 | TRBV20-1 | TRBD1 | few | CSARRTGTGNQPQHF | TGCAGTGCTCGGCGGACAGGGACGGGCAATCAGCCCCAGCATTTT
TRBJ2-1 | TRBV7-9 | . | . | CASSLIKGGRNEQFF | TGTGCCAGCAGCTTAATAAAGGGGGGACGCAATGAGCAGTTCTTC
TRBJ2-1 | TRBV9 | . | . | CASSSVGDSYNEQFF | TGTGCCAGCAGCTCAGTGGGGGATTCCTACAATGAGCAGTTCTTC
TRBJ1-1 | TRBV28 | TRBD1 | once | CASLRDRNTEAFF | TGTGCCAGCCTCCGGGACAGGAACACTGAAGCTTTCTTT